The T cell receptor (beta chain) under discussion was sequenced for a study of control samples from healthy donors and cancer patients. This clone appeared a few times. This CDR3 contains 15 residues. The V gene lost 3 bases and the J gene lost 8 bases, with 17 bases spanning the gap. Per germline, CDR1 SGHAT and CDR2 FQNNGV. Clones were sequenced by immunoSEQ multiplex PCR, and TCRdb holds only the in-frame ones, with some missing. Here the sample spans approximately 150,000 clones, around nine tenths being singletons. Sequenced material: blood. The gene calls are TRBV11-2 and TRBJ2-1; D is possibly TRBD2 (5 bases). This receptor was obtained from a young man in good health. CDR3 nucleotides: TGTGCCAGCAGCTTGTCGTCGGGATTTAACGATGAGCAGTTCTTC. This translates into CASSLSSGFNDEQFF.